A single sample is the source of the 13 T cell receptor beta chains below, sequenced in a study of T cell therapy after organ transplantation. The repertoire was sequenced with immunoSEQ multiplex PCR; TCRdb's copy has only in-frame clones and lacks some. The table lists about 48,000 clones, approximately 94% of them singletons. No antigen has been identified for these receptors. The sample in question was CD8+ T cells from blood, obtained before autologous CMV-specific T cell therapy. The receptor set was obtained from a human patient who had received a solid organ transplant and had CMV disease.

This rearrangement joins TRBV7-3 to TRBJ2-3; 11 bases match TRBD2. The CDR3 loop spans 16 amino acids. The germline V gene has CDR1 SGHTA and CDR2 FQGTGA. V trimming: 5 bases; J trimming: 1 base; junction bases outside the gene matches: 5. CDR3 protein: CASSQPTSGGTDTQYF. CDR3 nucleotides: TGTGCCAGCAGCCAACCGACTAGCGGGGGCACAGATACGCAGTATTTT.

The chain links TRBV19 to TRBJ1-1; 7 positions agree with TRBD1. From germline, CDR1 is LNHDA and CDR2 SQIVND (reference sequence). The CDR3 is 12 residues long. Unmatched junction bases numbered 0, after V lost 2 bases and J lost 6 bases. This CDR3 reads CASSITGAEAFF. CDR3 nucleotide sequence: TGTGCCAGTAGTATAACAGGGGCTGAAGCTTTCTTT.

The chain carries TRBV27 and TRBJ1-1, with D hard to call. The CDR3 spans 13 residues. Trimming cost V 2 bases and J 4 bases, with 8 bases left between them. Germline loops: CDR1 MNHEY, CDR2 SMNVEV (reference sequence). Here the CDR3 DNA reads TGTGCCAGCAGTTTAGGGCGGTTCACTGAAGCTTTCTTT. It yields the protein CASSLGRFTEAFF.

The chain is built from TRBV25-1 and TRBJ1-2; 9 nucleotides align to TRBD1. Germline CDR1 and CDR2: MGHDK and SYGVNS. V gave up 4 bases and J gave up 4 bases; unmatched junction bases: 10. The CDR3 runs to 16 residues. The chain's CDR3 is CASSGMRQGGSYGYTF. In DNA, the CDR3 is TGTGCCAGCAGTGGAATGAGACAGGGGGGCAGCTATGGCTACACCTTC.

This rearrangement joins TRBV23-1 to TRBJ2-3; perhaps TRBD1 as D (6 bases). TRBV23-1 falls under the ORF class, with uncertain function. The CDR3 sequence is 17 residues long. V was pared by 4 bases and J by 1 base, with 18 bases between. The CDR3 here is CASSLGPPWGRTDTQYF. The DNA for the CDR3 is TGCGCCAGCAGTCTAGGACCGCCCTGGGGGCGCACAGATACGCAGTATTTT.

This sequence joins TRBV10-3 and TRBJ2-5; TRBD1 aligns across 9 bases. The length of the CDR3 is 12 residues. V trimming: 10 bases; J trimming: 5 bases; junction bases outside the gene matches: 5. In germline, CDR1 is ENHRY, CDR2 SYGVKD. CDR3 sequence: CATEGQGETQYF. The CDR3, as DNA: TGTGCCACGGAGGGACAGGGCGAGACCCAGTACTTC.

The V gene is TRBV25-1, the J gene TRBJ2-5; D tentatively reads TRBD1 or TRBD2 (6 bases each). The V gene lost 7 bases and the J gene lost 1 base, with 16 bases spanning the gap. The CDR3 consists of 15 residues. Germline values: CDR1 MGHDK, CDR2 SYGVNS. For the CDR3, the DNA is TGTGCCAGCACCGGGGGCGGTAGTATCCAAGAGACCCAGTACTTC. The encoded protein is CASTGGGSIQETQYF.

The rearrangement joins TRBV6-5 to TRBJ1-1; possibly TRBD1 for D (5 bases). Germline V lookup: CDR1 MNHEY, CDR2 SVGAGI. V shed 2 bases and J shed 1 base, with 11 bases lying between them. The CDR3 totals 15 residues. The CDR3: CASSYLTARNTEAFF. The CDR3 bases are TGTGCCAGCAGTTACCTGACAGCTAGGAACACTGAAGCTTTCTTT.

As DNA, the CDR3 is TGTGCCAGCAGCTTGATGCAGACGAACACTGAAGCTTTCTTT. Translation: CASSLMQTNTEAFF. This chain links TRBV5-6 with TRBJ1-1; D gene unclear. Trimming removed 1 base from V and 1 base from J, with 8 bases in between. There are 14 residues in the CDR3. Germline CDR1 reads SGHDT; CDR2 reads YYEEEE.

The genes are TRBV4-1 and TRBJ2-1; D is unresolved. Germline loops: CDR1 MGHRA, CDR2 YSYEKL. The CDR3 runs to 17 residues. V was pared by 0 bases and J by 9 bases, with 21 bases between. The CDR3 DNA reads as TGCGCCAGCAGCCAAGATCAGACTTCTTCGGTTCTCGGTGAGCAGTTCTTC. Its protein product is CASSQDQTSSVLGEQFF.

This sequence joins TRBV7-6 and TRBJ2-2, with 8 bases that match TRBD1. V shed 5 bases and J 6 bases; nucleotides not matched to a gene: 5. Germline-derived CDR1 and CDR2 are SGHVS and FNYEAQ. This CDR3 is built from 14 residues. The CDR3 region has the DNA TGTGCCAGCAGCGGGCGGACAGGGCCCGGGGAGCTGTTTTTT. It yields the protein CASSGRTGPGELFF.

The chain is built from TRBV7-9 and TRBJ2-5; D may be TRBD1 or TRBD2 (5 bases each). CDR1 and CDR2 (germline): SEHNR, FQNEAQ (reference sequence). V lost 5 bases and J 4 bases, leaving 17 bases between the germline ends. CDR3 length equals 15 residues. The CDR3 DNA is TGTGCCAGCAGCGCGTTGAGCGGCAGGGCAGAGACCCAGTACTTC. This codes for CASSALSGRAETQYF.

The V and J genes are TRBV15 and TRBJ1-1, with D possibly being TRBD1 (5 bases). The CDR3 has 13 amino acids. V was shortened by 5 bases and J by 1 base, with 8 bases between the two germline ends. Germline V gene lookup returns CDR1 LNHNV and CDR2 YYDKDF (reference sequence). The CDR3 loop reads CATSGTGNTEAFF. The CDR3 region has the DNA TGTGCCACCAGCGGTACAGGGAACACTGAAGCTTTCTTT.